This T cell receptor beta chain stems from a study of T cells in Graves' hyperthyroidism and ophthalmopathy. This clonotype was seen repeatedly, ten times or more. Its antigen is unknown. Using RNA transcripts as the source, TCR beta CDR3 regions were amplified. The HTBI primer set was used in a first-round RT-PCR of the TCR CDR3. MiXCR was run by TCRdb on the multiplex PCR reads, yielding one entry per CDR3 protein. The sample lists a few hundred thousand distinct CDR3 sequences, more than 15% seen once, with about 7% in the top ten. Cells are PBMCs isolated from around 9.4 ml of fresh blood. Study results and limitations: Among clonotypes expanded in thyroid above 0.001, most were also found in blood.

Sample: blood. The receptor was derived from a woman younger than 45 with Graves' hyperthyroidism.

The CDR3 region has the DNA TGTGCCAGCAGCGGAACGGGTGCCTACGAGCAGTACTTC. Translating gives CASSGTGAYEQYF. This sequence joins TRBV3-1 and TRBJ2-7; D unresolved. V dropped 5 bases and J dropped 2 bases, with 10 bases sitting between them. The germline CDR1 and CDR2 sequences are LGHDT and YNNKEL (reference sequence). The CDR3 sequence is 13 residues long.